A single sample is the source of the 11 T cell receptor beta chains below, sequenced in a study of CD8+CD57+ T cells in acquired aplastic anemia (dated by TCRdb to 2016 to 2019). This sample was sequenced with an Illumina HiSeq 2000. Genomic DNA served as template for TCR beta VDJ combination and CDR3 sequence profiling. TCRdb reprocessed the public reads (quality trimming at Q25 with fastp, clone calling with MiXCR) and kept in-frame beta chains. Identical CDR3 proteins give one entry, which carries the most common genes and DNA. This sample comprises approximately 470,000 distinct CDR3 sequences, around 33% of them detected only once. The biggest ten clones account for around 0.82% of the sample. The patients picked for sequencing were ones in whom flow cytometry had shown an expansion of CD8+CD57+ cells. The source material was sorted CD4+, CD8+, or CD8+CD57+ T cells (not recorded which) from PBMCs. These receptors were collected from a human donor with aplastic anemia.

This clonotype was found many times. This rearrangement joins TRBV25-1 to TRBJ1-1; D is ambiguous. The CDR3 covers 15 residues. The V end was cut by 2 bases, the J end by 4 bases, with 14 bases between. The germline gives CDR1 MGHDK, CDR2 SYGVNS. Here the CDR3 reads CASSEAPQAGTEAFF. As DNA, the CDR3 is TGTGCCAGCAGTGAAGCGCCGCAGGCCGGCACTGAAGCTTTCTTT.

The chain recombines TRBV5-8 with TRBJ1-1; D not certain. Germline CDR1 reads SGHTS; CDR2 reads YDEGEE. The CDR3 consists of 14 residues. V lost 4 bases, J lost 1 base, and 11 bases lay in between. CDR3: CASSRPGWNTEAFF. The CDR3 DNA reads as TGTGCCAGCAGCCGCCCCGGGTGGAACACTGAAGCTTTCTTT.

V is TRBV11-2 and J is TRBJ2-3, with TRBD2 identical over 11 bases. This CDR3 has 16 amino acids. Germline V gene sequence: CDR1 SGHAT, CDR2 FQNNGV. V lost 5 bases, J lost 3 bases, and 7 bases stayed unmatched. The CDR3 protein is CASSMTSGVGTDTQYF. CDR3 nucleotides: TGTGCCAGCAGCATGACTAGCGGGGTTGGGACAGATACGCAGTATTTT. Drawing the rest from reference TRBV11-2 and TRBJ2-3, the complete variable domain is EAGVAQSPRYKIIEKRQSVAFWCNPISGHATLYWYQQILGQGPKLLIQFQNNGVVDDSQLPKDRFSAERLKGVDSTLKIQPAKLEDSAVYLCASSMTSGVGTDTQYFGPGTRLTVL.

The V and J genes are TRBV20-1 and TRBJ2-7; 9 positions agree with TRBD2. CDR1 is DFQATT and CDR2 is SNEGSKA in the germline V gene (reference sequence). Trimming cost V 1 base and J 5 bases; bases outside gene matches: 12. The CDR3 covers 16 residues. DNA of the CDR3: TGCAGTGCTAGAGGAGCCCTAAGCGGGAGGCCAGACGAGCAGTACTTC. Translation gives CSARGALSGRPDEQYF.

This clonotype was seen many times. The rearrangement uses TRBV25-1 and TRBJ2-1; D might be TRBD1 or TRBD2, each matching 5 bases. The germline V gene encodes CDR1 MGHDK and CDR2 SYGVNS. The CDR3 loop spans 11 amino acids. V lost 8 bases and J lost 9, with 11 bases in between. CDR3 DNA: TGTGCCAGCGATGGGGGAGTTGAGCAGTTCTTC. It is translated as CASDGGVEQFF.

This clonotype was picked up many times. The chain uses TRBV25-1 and TRBJ1-6, with D maybe TRBD1 (5 bases). Germline V lookup: CDR1 MGHDK, CDR2 SYGVNS. CDR3 size: 17 residues. V was shortened by 0 bases and J by 1 base, with 10 bases between the two germline ends. CDR3 residues: CASSEYQGTSYNSPLHF. DNA for the CDR3: TGTGCCAGCAGTGAATATCAGGGAACATCCTATAATTCACCCCTCCACTTT.

In its sample, this clonotype was seen many times. V usage is TRBV12-3 or TRBV12-4 and J usage is TRBJ1-6, with TRBD1 matching over 7 bases. The J segment lost 7 bases and the V segment lost 6 bases, leaving 6 bases of the junction unmatched. This CDR3 has 14 amino acids. Written as DNA, the CDR3 is TGTGCCAGCAGAGAGACAGGGCAGAATTCACCCCTCCACTTT. Residues: CASRETGQNSPLHF.

This clonotype was recorded at least ten times. The V gene is TRBV20-1, the J gene TRBJ1-6, with D tentatively TRBD1 (5 bases). The CDR3 loop spans 14 amino acids. Per germline, CDR1 DFQATT and CDR2 SNEGSKA (reference sequence). V was clipped by 3 bases and J by 5 bases, with 11 bases between them. CDR3 in DNA: TGCAGTGCTAGGGGGACTTCAGATAATTCACCCCTCCACTTT. This gives the protein CSARGTSDNSPLHF.

This clonotype has more than one count but fewer than ten. A clone one base away is much larger, so this may be a read error. Here the CDR3 omits its conserved ending phenylalanine or tryptophan, so a read error is the likely source. This chain uses TRBV2 with TRBJ1-4; D ambiguous. Germline assignment: CDR1 SNHLY and CDR2 FYNNEI. The CDR3 totals 15 residues. V lost 0 bases to trimming and J lost 8 bases, with 13 bases between them. DNA for the CDR3: TGTGCCAGCAGTGAAGCACGTGGGCGCGGGGAAAAACTGTTTCTT. Its translation: CASSEARGRGEKLFL.

The chain has TRBV6-1 and TRBJ1-2; 8 bases agree with TRBD1. V lost 5 bases, J lost 4 bases, and 9 bases stayed unmatched. The CDR3 has 15 residues. The germline gives CDR1 MNHNS, CDR2 SASEGT. CDR3 region: CASSKGQGLGYGYTF. The CDR3 region has the DNA TGTGCCAGCAGTAAAGGACAGGGTCTCGGCTATGGCTACACCTTC.

V and J are TRBV9 and TRBJ2-7; 7 nucleotides line up with TRBD1. The V and J ends lost 0 bases and 4 bases, in that order; junction bases with no gene match: 4. The CDR3 spans 14 residues. CDR1 is SGDLS, CDR2 YYNGEE, per germline. The chain's CDR3 is CASSVGTGDYEQYF. The CDR3 DNA reads as TGTGCCAGCAGCGTAGGGACAGGAGATTACGAGCAGTACTTC. Drawing the rest from reference TRBV9 and TRBJ2-7, the complete variable domain is DSGVTQTPKHLITATGQRVTLRCSPRSGDLSVYWYQQSLDQGLQFLIQYYNGEERAKGNILERFSAQQFPDLHSELNLSSLELGDSALYFCASSVGTGDYEQYFGPGTRLTVT.